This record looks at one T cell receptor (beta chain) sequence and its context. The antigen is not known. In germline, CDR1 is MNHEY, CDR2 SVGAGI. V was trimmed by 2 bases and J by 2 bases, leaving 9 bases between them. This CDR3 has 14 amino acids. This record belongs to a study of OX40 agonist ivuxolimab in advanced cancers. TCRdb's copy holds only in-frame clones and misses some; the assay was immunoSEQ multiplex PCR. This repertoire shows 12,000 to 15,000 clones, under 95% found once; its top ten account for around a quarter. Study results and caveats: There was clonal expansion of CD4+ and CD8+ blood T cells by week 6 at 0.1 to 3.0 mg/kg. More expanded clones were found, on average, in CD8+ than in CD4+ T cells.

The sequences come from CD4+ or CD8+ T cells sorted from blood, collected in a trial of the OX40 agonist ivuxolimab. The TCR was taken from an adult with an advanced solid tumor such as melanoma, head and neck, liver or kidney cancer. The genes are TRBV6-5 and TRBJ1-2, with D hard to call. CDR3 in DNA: TGTGCCAGCAGTTACAGGGAGAGCAACTATGGCTACACCTTC. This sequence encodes CASSYRESNYGYTF.